Presented here are 26 T cell receptor beta chains from one specimen sequenced in a study of cytomegalovirus exposure and HLA in healthy donors. In the PCR, 60 Vbeta and 13 Jbeta primers were used. Assay used: immunoSEQ multiplex PCR; TCRdb lists only in-frame clones, some missing. The sample shows 150,000 to 200,000 clones, more than 65% of them seen only once. The sequencing input was PBMCs. The receptors come from a man aged 50 to 59 in good health and CMV-seropositive.

This clone was counted only a few times. The rearrangement links TRBV7-3 to TRBJ2-2, with 16 nucleotides matching TRBD2. The V gene end was trimmed by 5 bases and the J gene end by 7 bases; junction bases not matched to a gene: 4. Per the germline V gene, CDR1 is SGHTA and CDR2 is FQGTGA. This CDR3 is built from 16 residues. CDR3 coding DNA: TGTGCCAGCAGCCGTGGGACTAGCGGGAGGGGCGGGGAGCTGTTTTTT. Translated, it gives CASSRGTSGRGGELFF.

This sequence joins TRBV4-1 and TRBJ1-2; D is possibly TRBD1 (6 bases). This CDR3 comprises 16 residues. The V gene lost 3 bases and the J gene lost 0 bases, with 14 bases spanning the gap. CDR1 is MGHRA, CDR2 YSYEKL, per germline. The CDR3 protein is CASSQTNRDPNYGYTF. In DNA, the CDR3 is TGCGCCAGCAGCCAGACAAACAGGGACCCTAACTATGGCTACACCTTC.

This clone has a handful of counts. The chain uses TRBV5-1 and TRBJ2-3, with 8 bases identical to TRBD2. CDR1 is SGHRS and CDR2 is YFSETQ in the germline V gene. V lost 4 bases to trimming and J lost 0 bases; unmatched junction nucleotides: 10. The CDR3 is 17 amino acids. CDR3 residues: CASSPTGGIRSTDTQYF. The CDR3 region has the DNA TGCGCCAGCAGCCCGACGGGAGGGATAAGAAGCACAGATACGCAGTATTTT.

This chain links TRBV5-1 with TRBJ2-7; 7 nucleotides agree with TRBD1. Looked up from germline, CDR1 is SGHRS and CDR2 is YFSETQ. The CDR3 is 14 amino acids. The junction had 4 bases not matched to a gene; V was cut back by 4 bases and J by 0 bases. For the CDR3, the DNA is TGCGCCAGCAGCGGGGACAGATCCTCCTACGAGCAGTACTTC. Protein: CASSGDRSSYEQYF.

The rearrangement uses TRBV2 and TRBJ2-1, with 8 nucleotides matching TRBD2. This CDR3 is built from 15 residues. Germline trimming cut 5 bases from V and 5 bases from J; bases unmatched to any gene: 8. CDR1 is SNHLY and CDR2 is FYNNEI in the germline V gene. The CDR3 region has the DNA TGTGCCAGCAGTTTTCCGGGACTAGGGGACAATGAGCAGTTCTTC. It is translated as CASSFPGLGDNEQFF.

The chain links TRBV18 to TRBJ1-4; D is unclear. The CDR3 has 17 amino acids. Germline CDR1 and CDR2: KGHSH and LQKENI. Trimming cost V 0 bases and J 6 bases, with 17 bases left between them. Here the CDR3 DNA reads TGTGCCAGCTCACCACCCCTTTCGGCAAGCGGGCATGAAAAACTGTTTTTT. It yields the protein CASSPPLSASGHEKLFF.

This clone was found once. This sequence joins TRBV10-2 and TRBJ2-1; 11 nucleotides align to TRBD2. The CDR3 length is 16 residues. The V gene's germline CDR1 is WSHSY and CDR2 SAAADI. The junction had 13 bases not matched to a gene; V was cut back by 8 bases and J by 7 bases. The CDR3 DNA reads as TGCGCCAGCTATACCTTTTCGGCTAGCGGGGGGAATGAGCAGTTCTTC. Residues: CASYTFSASGGNEQFF.

This clone has a handful of counts. The chain couples TRBV16 to TRBJ1-5, with 10 bases identical to TRBD1. The trim removed 4 bases at V and 7 bases at J, leaving 7 bases unmatched. CDR3 length: 15 residues. Germline V gene data show CDR1 as KGHSY and CDR2 as FQNENV. CDR3 in amino acids: CASSPRDRGDQPQHF. CDR3 DNA: TGTGCCAGCAGCCCCCGGGACAGGGGTGACCAGCCCCAGCATTTT. Based on the CDR3 plus reference TRBV16 and TRBJ1-5, the full variable domain is GEEVAQTPKHLVRGEGQKAKLYCAPIKGHSYVFWYQQVLKNEFKFLISFQNENVFDETGMPKERFSAKCLPNSPCSLEIQATKLEDSAVYFCASSPRDRGDQPQHFGDGTRLSIL.

The chain joins TRBV6-6 to TRBJ1-2; 9 nucleotides align to TRBD1. Trimming removed 7 bases from V and 4 bases from J; junction bases left unmatched: 7. The CDR3 is made up of 14 amino acids. Germline V gene data show CDR1 as MNHNY and CDR2 as SVGAGI (reference sequence). CDR3 DNA: TGTGCCAGCACGGGACAGGGCAACCCCTATGGCTACACCTTC. It is translated as CASTGQGNPYGYTF.

The chain carries TRBV5-1 and TRBJ1-3, with D unresolved. Trimming shortened V by 0 bases and J by 2 bases, and 9 bases separated the two germline ends. Germline values: CDR1 SGHRS, CDR2 YFSETQ. This CDR3 has 15 residues. The CDR3 nucleotides read TGCGCCAGCAGCTTGGAGGCGGGGACTGGAAACACCATATATTTT. This encodes CASSLEAGTGNTIYF.

This chain links TRBV25-1 with TRBJ2-2; 7 bases fit TRBD2. This CDR3 is built from 15 residues. The V gene end was trimmed by 6 bases and the J gene end by 6 bases; junction bases not matched to a gene: 10. The V gene's germline CDR1 is MGHDK and CDR2 SYGVNS. The CDR3 protein is CASSPPGGGSGELFF. The CDR3 region has the DNA TGTGCCAGCAGCCCCCCCGGGGGAGGGTCCGGGGAGCTGTTTTTT. Combining the CDR3 with reference TRBV25-1 and TRBJ2-2 gives the whole variable domain EADIYQTPRYLVIGTGKKITLECSQTMGHDKMYWYQQDPGMELHLIHYSYGVNSTEKGDLSSESTVSRIRTEHFPLTLESARPSHTSQYLCASSPPGGGSGELFFGEGSRLTVL.

The J gene is TRBJ2-7, the V gene TRBV10-3, with 11 bases that match TRBD1. J gave up 3 bases and V 6 bases, and 4 bases lay outside the gene matches. This CDR3 is built from 14 residues. CDR1 and CDR2 (germline): ENHRY, SYGVKD. Written as DNA, the CDR3 is TGTGCCATCAGCTCGGGACAGGGGGTCTACGAGCAGTACTTC. It codes for CAISSGQGVYEQYF.

This clone came up once. This rearrangement joins TRBV4-2 to TRBJ2-6; D remains unclear. Germline CDR1 LGHNA, CDR2 YNFKEQ. This CDR3 region has 14 residues. V was cut by 1 base and J by 1 base, with 2 bases left in between. The CDR3 spells CASSQVSGANVLTF. The CDR3 nucleotides are TGTGCCAGCAGCCAAGTATCTGGGGCCAACGTCCTGACTTTC.

The V call is TRBV5-4, the J call TRBJ2-2, with 7 bases that match TRBD2. The junction had 15 bases not matched to a gene; V was cut back by 4 bases and J by 6 bases. Per the germline V gene, CDR1 is SGHNT and CDR2 is YYREEE (reference sequence). The CDR3 sequence is 17 residues long. The CDR3 here is CASSPSTFSAGAGELFF. In nucleotides, the CDR3 is TGTGCCAGCAGCCCCTCCACGTTTTCCGCGGGAGCCGGGGAGCTGTTTTTT.

J is TRBJ1-1 and V is TRBV6-5; D might be TRBD1 (5 bases). The germline gives CDR1 MNHEY, CDR2 SVGAGI. This CDR3 contains 14 residues. Trimming pared 6 bases from V and 2 bases from J, leaving 13 bases between. CDR3 protein: CASRSHRRNTEAFF. The CDR3 nucleotides read TGTGCCAGCAGATCCCACAGGAGAAACACTGAAGCTTTCTTT.

This clone was seen more than once but under ten times. An end of the junction does not agree with germline; a read error may underlie this. The chain carries TRBV7-9 and TRBJ1-2; 7 bases line up with TRBD1. Per the germline V gene, CDR1 is SEHNR and CDR2 is FQNEAQ (reference sequence). This CDR3 has 15 residues. This CDR3 reads CSSSLAQEGANGYTF. The CDR3, as DNA: TGTTCCAGCAGCTTAGCGCAGGAGGGGGCGAATGGCTACACCTTC.

The rearrangement joins TRBV5-1 to TRBJ2-7; D might be TRBD1 (5 bases). Trimming took off 1 base at V and 2 bases at J, with 10 bases between the two ends. The germline CDR1 and CDR2 sequences are SGHRS and YFSETQ. The CDR3 is 14 residues long. The DNA of the CDR3 is TGCGCCAGCAGCTTGAACCAGGGCACCTACGAGCAGTACTTC. Protein product: CASSLNQGTYEQYF.

This CDR3 is CASSPGQARFPGYTF. The CDR3 nucleotides read TGTGCCAGCAGCCCGGGACAGGCCCGTTTCCCCGGCTACACCTTC. This chain joins TRBV5-4 and TRBJ1-2; TRBD1 aligns across 8 bases. CDR3 length: 15 amino acids. The trim removed 4 bases at V and 8 bases at J, leaving 13 bases unmatched. Germline CDR1 reads SGHNT; CDR2 reads YYREEE (reference sequence).

The rearrangement uses TRBV7-6 and TRBJ1-5; D not certain. This CDR3 is 14 amino acids long. Trimming pared 2 bases from V and 2 bases from J, leaving 7 bases between. Germline V gene lookup returns CDR1 SGHVS and CDR2 FNYEAQ. CDR3 in DNA: TGTGCCAGCAGCTTATACGGGGGCAATCAGCCCCAGCATTTT. This gives the protein CASSLYGGNQPQHF.

This rearrangement joins TRBV19 to TRBJ2-3; tentatively, D is TRBD2 (5 bases). This CDR3 has 16 amino acids. With 5 bases removed from V and 0 bases from J, the gap between germline ends came to 15 bases. The germline gives CDR1 LNHDA, CDR2 SQIVND (reference sequence). As DNA, the CDR3 is TGTGCCAGTAGTCCGCGGGCCTCGACTAGCACAGATACGCAGTATTTT. Translation gives CASSPRASTSTDTQYF.

V and J are TRBV6-5 and TRBJ2-3; 14 nucleotides line up with TRBD2. The CDR3 sequence is 16 residues long. From germline, CDR1 is MNHEY and CDR2 SVGAGI. The junction had 6 bases not matched to a gene; V was cut back by 2 bases and J by 8 bases. In DNA form, the CDR3 reads TGTGCCAGCAGTTACGGGACTAGCGGGGGCTTGGGTACGCAGTATTTT. Encoded protein: CASSYGTSGGLGTQYF.

The chain joins TRBV7-2 to TRBJ2-5; 13 positions agree with TRBD2. With 5 bases clipped from V and 5 bases from J, the junction kept 17 bases outside the gene matches. The V gene's germline CDR1 is SGHTA and CDR2 FQGNSA. The CDR3 runs 19 residues. CDR3 sequence reads: CASSAKPGLAGTPRETQYF. CDR3 nucleotides: TGTGCCAGCAGCGCCAAACCGGGACTAGCGGGGACGCCCCGGGAGACCCAGTACTTC.

The genes are TRBV2 and TRBJ2-1; TRBD2 matches 10 bases. Per germline, CDR1 SNHLY and CDR2 FYNNEI. V was pared by 7 bases and J by 0 bases, with 12 bases of the junction left unmatched. This CDR3 contains 18 residues. The CDR3 reads CASIPRTSGGSSYNEQFF. As DNA, the CDR3 is TGTGCCAGCATTCCCAGGACTAGCGGAGGAAGCTCCTACAATGAGCAGTTCTTC.

The chain is built from TRBV5-1 and TRBJ2-5; the D is unclear. The J call may be incorrect, as the DNA end agrees better with TRBJ2-7. The CDR3 spans 11 residues. Germline V gene sequence: CDR1 SGHRS, CDR2 YFSETQ. The CDR3 sequence is CASSWAYEQYF. In DNA, the CDR3 is TGCGCCAGCAGCTGGGCCTACGAGCAGTACTTC.

The chain joins TRBV2 to TRBJ2-2, with TRBD1 matching 7 bases. V gave up 5 bases and J gave up 5 bases; unmatched junction bases: 2. The CDR3 is 13 residues long. Germline V gene data show CDR1 as SNHLY and CDR2 as FYNNEI. CDR3 sequence: CASSQQGTGELFF. The DNA for the CDR3 is TGTGCCAGCAGTCAACAGGGGACCGGGGAGCTGTTTTTT. Full variable domain (outside the CDR3, taken from reference TRBV2 and TRBJ2-2): EPEVTQTPSHQVTQMGQEVILRCVPISNHLYFYWYRQILGQKVEFLVSFYNNEISEKSEIFDDQFSVERPDGSNFTLKIRSTKLEDSAMYFCASSQQGTGELFFGEGSRLTVL.

This clone was counted between two and nine times. The V gene is TRBV20-1, the J gene TRBJ1-4; no definite D call. V lost 3 bases, J lost 13 bases, and 12 bases lay in between. The germline CDR1 and CDR2 sequences are DFQATT and SNEGSKA (reference sequence). The CDR3 is 11 residues long. Written as DNA, the CDR3 is TGCAGTGCTAGGGGCACCCAAGGACTGTTTTTT. The encoded protein is CSARGTQGLFF.